This T cell receptor beta chain appears in the sequencing data of a study of cytomegalovirus exposure and HLA in healthy donors. The study, taken as a whole, reports: Many donors carried some public TCRs, although rarity characterized most TCR sequences. TCR clusters originating in the first cohort tended to co-occur in the 110 or so validation repertoires, according to a later analysis. Some TCR beta chains (roughly 150 of them) were listed as cytomegalovirus-associated.

Among the approximately 130 subjects of the validation cohort, separate from the roughly 670-subject first cohort, were the donors. The protocol was immunoSEQ multiplex PCR, while the TCRdb copy is restricted to in-frame clones and leaves out a portion. This table has more than 85,000 clones, 88% appearing once. Regarding this clone: As yet, its antigen is unknown.

The CDR3 sequence is 15 residues long. Germline assignment: CDR1 SGHRS and CDR2 YFSETQ. V lost 7 bases to trimming and J lost 5 bases, with 19 bases between them. What was sequenced was PBMCs. The clonotype comes from a young woman in good health and CMV-seropositive. The rearrangement joins TRBV5-1 to TRBJ2-1, with D maybe TRBD2 (6 bases). The CDR3 protein is CASRIGDWNNNEQFF. The CDR3 nucleotides read TGCGCCAGCCGCATAGGGGACTGGAATAACAATGAGCAGTTCTTC.